A selection of T cell receptor beta chains follows, all from one sample in a study of graft-versus-host responses after intestinal transplantation. Data came from immunoSEQ multiplex PCR; TCRdb stores just in-frame clones and leaves some out. Among some 25,000 clones listed, more than 90% were seen once. The sequencing here drew on PBMCs, taken around 29 days after intestinal transplant. Receptors were obtained from a human patient who received an intestinal transplant, so some T cells may come from the graft donor. Both conserved end residues are part of each CDR3. The order of the fields is D gene, J gene, V gene, clone size, CDR3 protein, CDR3 DNA. D genes are given only for firm matches. Not every row has a clone size; where given, it reads once, few, many or a size class.

>NA|TRBJ2-7|TRBV7-2|NA
CASSPAGGGGYEQYF
TGTGCCAGCAGCCCCGCGGGCGGGGGCGGCTACGAGCAGTACTTC
>TRBD1|TRBJ1-5|TRBV6-1|NA
CASSDRTGGNVNQPQHF
TGTGCCAGCAGTGACAGGACAGGGGGGAATGTGAATCAGCCCCAGCATTTT
>NA|TRBJ1-1|TRBV5-1|NA
CASSPPGNTEAFF
TGCGCCAGCAGCCCCCCTGGGAACACTGAAGCTTTCTTT
>NA|TRBJ2-7|TRBV5-4|NA
CASSLDSDEQYF
TGTGCCAGCAGCTTGGATAGCGACGAGCAGTACTTC
>NA|TRBJ1-1|TRBV27|NA
CASSTAGGAGEAFF
TGTGCCAGCAGTACCGCCGGAGGGGCGGGTGAAGCTTTCTTT
>NA|TRBJ1-3|TRBV23-1|NA
CASSHSDGPRGNTIYF
TGCGCCAGCAGTCACTCGGACGGCCCTAGAGGAAACACCATATATTTT
>NA|TRBJ2-1|TRBV6-1|NA
CASSDPIEWVRTRRYNEQFF
TGTGCCAGCAGTGATCCGATCGAGTGGGTCCGCACCCGGCGCTACAATGAGCAGTTCTTC
>TRBD2|TRBJ2-5|TRBV9|once
CASSVGGRAEETQYF
TGTGCCAGCAGCGTAGGCGGGAGGGCCGAGGAGACCCAGTACTTC
>NA|TRBJ2-1|TRBV19|NA
CASSPTRRGKNEQFF
TGTGCCAGTAGTCCCACCCGCCGGGGGAAGAATGAGCAGTTCTTC
>NA|TRBJ2-7|TRBV15|NA
CATSGRSSYEQYF
TGTGCCACCAGCGGCCGATCCTCCTACGAGCAGTACTTC
>NA|TRBJ2-7|TRBV30|NA
CAWSSGSSYEQYF
TGTGCCTGGAGTTCCGGGAGCTCCTACGAGCAGTACTTC
>NA|TRBJ1-2|TRBV5-4|NA
CASSLAGGYTF
TGTGCCAGCAGCTTGGCGGGTGGCTACACCTTC
>TRBD1|TRBJ2-7|TRBV5-1|NA
CASRLTGTEYEQYF
TGCGCCAGCAGGTTGACCGGGACAGAGTACGAGCAGTACTTC
>TRBD1|TRBJ1-2|TRBV4-1|NA
CASSQAQGGGFYGYTF
TGCGCCAGCAGCCAAGCGCAAGGGGGCGGATTCTATGGCTACACCTTC